A single sample gave rise to the 15 T cell receptor beta chains below, sequenced in a study of blood T cell repertoires in COVID-19. Generated by immunoSEQ multiplex PCR, the TCRdb table keeps only in-frame clones and is missing some. The sample includes over 130,000 clones, more than 60% of them seen just once. Input material: peripheral blood. The origin of the receptors is a man aged 50 to 60 with acute or convalescent COVID-19.

This clone was counted between two and nine times. J is TRBJ1-1 and V is TRBV2; 9 bases map to TRBD1. After removal of 5 bases from V and 3 bases from J, the junction contained 4 bases not matched to a gene. Germline CDR1 is SNHLY and CDR2 is FYNNEI. The CDR3 loop spans 14 amino acids. CDR3 bases: TGTGCCAGCAGTTTGGGGACAGGGTACACTGAAGCTTTCTTT. As protein: CASSLGTGYTEAFF.

V is TRBV5-4 and J is TRBJ1-2; perhaps TRBD1 as D (6 bases). Trimming shortened V by 1 base and J by 7 bases, and 8 bases separated the two germline ends. This CDR3 has 12 residues. CDR1 and CDR2 (germline): SGHNT, YYREEE (reference sequence). This CDR3 is CASSLRGIGYTF. CDR3 DNA: TGTGCCAGCAGCTTGAGGGGGATTGGCTACACCTTC.

The gene calls are TRBV18 and TRBJ1-5; no definite D call. The V gene lost 2 bases and the J gene lost 5 bases, with 13 bases spanning the gap. Germline values: CDR1 KGHSH, CDR2 LQKENI. This CDR3 is 15 amino acids long. The CDR3 loop reads CASSPVAAGDQPQHF. The DNA of the CDR3 is TGTGCCAGCTCACCAGTGGCGGCCGGTGATCAGCCCCAGCATTTT. Based on the CDR3 plus reference TRBV18 and TRBJ1-5, the full variable domain is NAGVMQNPRHLVRRRGQEARLRCSPMKGHSHVYWYRQLPEEGLKFMVYLQKENIIDESGMPKERFSAEFPKEGPSILRIQQVVRGDSAAYFCASSPVAAGDQPQHFGDGTRLSIL.

The chain combines TRBV5-4 with TRBJ2-1; 7 nucleotides agree with TRBD1. J lost 6 bases, V lost 3 bases, and 0 bases had no gene match. Germline V lookup: CDR1 SGHNT, CDR2 YYREEE (reference sequence). The CDR3 has 12 amino acids. The CDR3 loop reads CASSWDSNEQFF. The DNA of the CDR3 is TGTGCCAGCAGCTGGGACAGCAATGAGCAGTTCTTC. The whole variable domain, filled in from reference TRBV5-4 and TRBJ2-1, reads ETGVTQSPTHLIKTRGQQVTLRCSSQSGHNTVSWYQQALGQGPQFIFQYYREEENGRGNFPPRFSGLQFPNYSSELNVNALELDDSALYLCASSWDSNEQFFGPGTRLTVL.

Only a few counts were recorded for this clone. The sample contains more than one DNA sequence encoding this CDR3. This chain uses TRBV5-1 with TRBJ1-5, with a possible D match to TRBD1 (5 bases). Trimming cost V 0 bases and J 0 bases, with 7 bases left between them. CDR3 length equals 15 residues. The germline V gene encodes CDR1 SGHRS and CDR2 YFSETQ. CDR3 region: CASSLAGDSNQPQHF. CDR3 sequence (DNA): TGCGCCAGCAGCTTGGCGGGGGATAGCAATCAGCCCCAGCATTTT.

The rearrangement uses TRBV5-1 and TRBJ2-5; 12 bases match TRBD2. From germline, CDR1 is SGHRS and CDR2 YFSETQ. This CDR3 spans 15 amino acids. After removal of 1 base from V and 5 bases from J, the junction contained 3 bases not matched to a gene. The CDR3, as DNA: TGCGCCAGCAGCTTGACTAGCGGGGGGCGGGAGACCCAGTACTTC. Amino acids: CASSLTSGGRETQYF. Using reference TRBV5-1 and TRBJ2-5 for the parts outside the CDR3, the full variable domain is KAGVTQTPRYLIKTRGQQVTLSCSPISGHRSVSWYQQTPGQGLQFLFEYFSETQRNKGNFPGRFSGRQFSNSRSEMNVSTLELGDSALYLCASSLTSGGRETQYFGPGTRLLVL.

The V and J genes are TRBV3-1 (or the pseudogene TRBV3-2) and TRBJ2-3; no reliable D call. The CDR3 spans 11 residues. The germline V gene encodes CDR1 LGHDT and CDR2 YNNKEL (reference sequence). Trimming removed 3 bases from V and 12 bases from J, with 10 bases in between. The CDR3 bases are TGTGCCAGCAGCCACGCGGATGCCCAGTATTTT. The encoded protein is CASSHADAQYF.

The rearrangement joins TRBV12-2 to TRBJ1-2; TRBD1, as called in the table, went unchecked against the DNA. TRBV12-2 is tagged as a pseudogene. The CDR3 sequence is 18 residues long. CDR3 nucleotide sequence: TGTGCAAGTCGCTTCAAACAAGGGCAGACAGGGGTTAACTATGGCTACACCTTC. This codes for CASRFKQGQTGVNYGYTF.

V is TRBV3-1 (or the pseudogene TRBV3-2) and J is TRBJ1-1, with 8 bases lining up with TRBD1. With V trimmed by 1 base and J by 10 bases, 5 bases remained unmatched. Germline loops: CDR1 LGHDT, CDR2 YNNKEL (reference sequence). The CDR3 is 13 residues long. The chain's CDR3 is CASSQARQGLAFF. Here the CDR3 DNA reads TGTGCCAGCAGCCAAGCGAGACAGGGGTTAGCTTTCTTT.

The CDR3 loop reads CASSLAQGRGYTF. Written as DNA, the CDR3 is TGTGCCAGCAGCTTGGCACAGGGACGGGGCTACACCTTC. The chain has TRBV5-4 and TRBJ1-2, with D possibly being TRBD1 (6 bases). The CDR3 contains 13 residues. Trimming removed 0 bases at V and 8 bases at J, with 11 bases between. Germline V gene lookup returns CDR1 SGHNT and CDR2 YYREEE (reference sequence).

The rearrangement uses TRBV5-1 and TRBJ1-1; TRBD1 matches at 8 bases. Germline V gene lookup returns CDR1 SGHRS and CDR2 YFSETQ. Trimming cost V 4 bases and J 0 bases; bases outside gene matches: 8. The CDR3 is made up of 16 amino acids. The CDR3: CASSIFQGAVNTEAFF. The CDR3 bases are TGCGCCAGCAGCATTTTCCAGGGGGCAGTGAACACTGAAGCTTTCTTT.

The chain recombines TRBV7-2 with TRBJ2-1, with D possibly TRBD2 on 6 matching bases. Per germline, CDR1 SGHTA and CDR2 FQGNSA. The V and J ends lost 3 bases and 7 bases respectively, with 16 bases between them. The CDR3 is made up of 15 amino acids. The CDR3 protein is CASSFAPGVLNEQFF. The CDR3, as DNA: TGTGCCAGCAGCTTCGCCCCGGGGGTTCTGAATGAGCAGTTCTTC.

This clone was seen a few times. The gene calls are TRBV20-1 and TRBJ1-2, with a possible D match to TRBD1 (5 bases). V lost 3 bases to trimming and J lost 3 bases, with 11 bases between them. Germline values: CDR1 DFQATT, CDR2 SNEGSKA (reference sequence). The CDR3 length is 13 residues. The CDR3 region has the DNA TGCAGTGCTAGTTCTGAGACAGACTATGGCTACACCTTC. Protein: CSASSETDYGYTF.

This clone was seen just once. The CDR3 sequence: CASSQGRTTNYGYTF. In DNA form, the CDR3 reads TGTGCCAGCAGCCAGGGCCGTACAACGAACTATGGCTACACCTTC. The chain links TRBV3-1 (or the pseudogene TRBV3-2) to TRBJ1-2; D call uncertain. The germline CDR1 and CDR2 sequences are LGHDT and YNNKEL (reference sequence). V lost 3 bases and J 2 bases, leaving 13 bases between the germline ends. The CDR3 extends over 15 amino acids.

The chain is built from TRBV14 and TRBJ1-1; no clear D. This CDR3 is built from 15 residues. CDR1 and CDR2 from the germline V gene are SGHDN and FVKESK. Trimming cost V 5 bases and J 4 bases, with 17 bases left between them. CDR3 protein: CASSTSLTRSTEAFF. The DNA for the CDR3 is TGTGCCAGCAGCACGTCCCTGACTCGCTCCACTGAAGCTTTCTTT.